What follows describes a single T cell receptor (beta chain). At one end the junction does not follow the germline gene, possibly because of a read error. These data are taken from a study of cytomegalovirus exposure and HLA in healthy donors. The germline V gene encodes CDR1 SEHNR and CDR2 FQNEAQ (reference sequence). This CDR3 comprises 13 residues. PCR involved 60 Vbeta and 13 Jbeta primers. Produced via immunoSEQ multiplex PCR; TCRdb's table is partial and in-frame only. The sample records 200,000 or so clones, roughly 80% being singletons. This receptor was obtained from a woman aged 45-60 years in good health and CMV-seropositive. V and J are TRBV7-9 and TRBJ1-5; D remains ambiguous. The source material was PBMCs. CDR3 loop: CSSSLETSQPQHF. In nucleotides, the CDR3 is TGTTCCAGCAGCTTAGAAACGAGTCAGCCCCAGCATTTT.